Below, one T cell receptor beta chain is given with its context. Which antigen it targets is not known. Base qualities are not recorded, but no much larger clone differs from it by a single base. Genomic DNA was extracted from sorted cells for sequencing of the TCRbeta CDR3 region. The immunoSEQ Assay was used for sequencing of TCRbeta CDR3 regions. Here the immuneACCESS table is served through TCRdb, limited to in-frame sequences with V and J called. Missing clones are a known gap in these copies; in checked studies unresolved V genes cover under half, and the rest lacks a known reason. The sample table holds some 83,000 clones, of which around 84% were seen once. The ten largest clones add up to 6.5% of the sample. The trial excluded patients who had a history of autoimmune disease or were on systemic immunosuppression. In every dose cohort, peripheral blood was drawn for TCR sequencing at baseline, cycle 4 day 1, and cycle 7 day 1. The samples were taken from a phase I, first-in-human, multicenter, open-label dose-escalation trial of ivuxolimab. Adults with locally advanced or metastatic head and neck squamous cell, hepatocellular, melanoma or renal cell carcinoma were enrolled in the trial. Before TCR sequencing, CD4+ T cells and CD8+ T cells were sorted from peripheral blood as separate populations.

Via the germline V gene (reference sequence), CDR1 is LNHNV and CDR2 YYDKDF. Its CDR3 holds 14 amino acids, cysteine through phenylalanine. Only the CDR3 DNA is retained, 42 bases long and in frame from the first base. Trimming takes 4 bases from V and 0 bases from J, and the germline ends sit 9 bases apart. This entry belongs to a study of OX40 agonist ivuxolimab in advanced cancers. A note on the overall study: Ivuxolimab, which targeted the costimulatory receptor OX40 (CD134), was an agonistic, fully human IgG2 monoclonal antibody. The paper describes the monotherapy dose-escalation part (N of about 47 patients) of the phase I trial of ivuxolimab. Intravenous ivuxolimab was administered to patients every 2 weeks at six dose levels: 0.01, 0.1, 0.3, 1.5, 3 and 10 mg/kg. A male proportion of almost 85% and a mean age of about 60 years, ranging from about 20 to 79, were recorded for the dose-escalation cohort. Partial responses occurred in three dose-escalation patients: two with cutaneous melanoma and one with hepatocellular carcinoma. Peripheral TCRbeta sequencing was intended to test whether TCR sequence diversity was altered and clonal T-cell expansion was caused by ivuxolimab. Patients were allowed to have had prior anti-PD-1, anti-PD-L1 or anti-CTLA-4 therapy, and approximately 43% of the dose-escalation patients had previously received checkpoint inhibitors. Among the roughly 50 dose-escalation patients, some 20 had hepatocellular carcinoma, roughly 15 melanoma, 9 renal cell carcinoma and 9 head and neck cancer.

The full study reports these points: Low levels of normalized T-cell clonal expansion were also seen in some patients who did not respond. After ivuxolimab, CD8+ T cells had more expanded clones than CD4+ T cells on average. At doses of 0.1 to 3.0 mg/kg, clonal expansion of both CD4+ and CD8+ blood T cells was observed from baseline to week 6. The antigen specificity of the clonally expanded peripheral T cells was not determined. Partial responders in the 0.1-3.0 mg/kg groups had among the lowest normalized peripheral clonal expansion, especially among CD8+ T cells.

The sequence was obtained from an adult with an advanced solid tumor such as melanoma, head and neck, liver or kidney cancer. The sample in question was CD4+ or CD8+ T cells sorted from blood, obtained in a trial of the OX40 agonist ivuxolimab. This chain joins TRBV15 to TRBJ1-2; the D segment cannot be called with confidence. The DNA sequence is TGTGCCACCAGCATCGGTCTTCCTAACTATGGCTACACCTTC. Translated, it reads CATSIGLPNYGYTF.